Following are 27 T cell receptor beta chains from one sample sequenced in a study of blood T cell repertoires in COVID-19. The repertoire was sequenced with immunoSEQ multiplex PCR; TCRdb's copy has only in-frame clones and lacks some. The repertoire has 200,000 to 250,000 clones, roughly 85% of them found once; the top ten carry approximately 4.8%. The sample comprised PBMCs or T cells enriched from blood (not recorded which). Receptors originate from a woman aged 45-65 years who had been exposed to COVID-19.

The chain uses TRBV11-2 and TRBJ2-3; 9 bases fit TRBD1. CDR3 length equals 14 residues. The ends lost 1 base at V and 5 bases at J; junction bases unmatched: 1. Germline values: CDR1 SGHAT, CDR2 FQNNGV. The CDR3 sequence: CASSLGTGEDTQYF. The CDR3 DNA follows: TGTGCCAGCAGCTTAGGGACAGGGGAAGATACGCAGTATTTT.

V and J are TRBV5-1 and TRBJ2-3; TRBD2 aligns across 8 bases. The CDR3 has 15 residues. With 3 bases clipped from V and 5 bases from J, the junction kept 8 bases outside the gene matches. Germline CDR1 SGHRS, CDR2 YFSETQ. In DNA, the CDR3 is TGCGCCAGCAGCTGGGGGGGACTAGAAGGAGATACGCAGTATTTT. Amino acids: CASSWGGLEGDTQYF.

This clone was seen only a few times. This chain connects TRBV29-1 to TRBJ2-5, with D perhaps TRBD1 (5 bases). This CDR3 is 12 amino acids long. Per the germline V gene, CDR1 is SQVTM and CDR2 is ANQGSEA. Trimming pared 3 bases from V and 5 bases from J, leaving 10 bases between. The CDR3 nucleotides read TGCAGCGTTGAGGGGCCGAGGGAGACCCAGTACTTC. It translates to CSVEGPRETQYF.

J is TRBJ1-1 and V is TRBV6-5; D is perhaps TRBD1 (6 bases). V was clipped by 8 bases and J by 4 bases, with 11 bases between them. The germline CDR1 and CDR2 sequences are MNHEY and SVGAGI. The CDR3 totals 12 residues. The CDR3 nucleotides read TGTGCCAGCGGCTACAGGGCCACTGAAGCTTTCTTT. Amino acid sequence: CASGYRATEAFF.

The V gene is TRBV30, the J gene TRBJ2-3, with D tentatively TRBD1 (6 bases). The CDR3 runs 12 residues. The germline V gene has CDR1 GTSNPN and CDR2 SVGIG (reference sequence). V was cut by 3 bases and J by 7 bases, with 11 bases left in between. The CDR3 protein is CAWRIGGNTQYF. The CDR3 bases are TGTGCCTGGAGAATAGGGGGAAATACGCAGTATTTT.

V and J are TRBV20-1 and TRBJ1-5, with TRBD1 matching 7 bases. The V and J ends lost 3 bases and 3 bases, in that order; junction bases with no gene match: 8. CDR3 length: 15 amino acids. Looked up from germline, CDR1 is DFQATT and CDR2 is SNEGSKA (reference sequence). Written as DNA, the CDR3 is TGCAGTGCTAGTGCTGGGACAGTGACCAATCAGCCCCAGCATTTT. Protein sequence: CSASAGTVTNQPQHF.

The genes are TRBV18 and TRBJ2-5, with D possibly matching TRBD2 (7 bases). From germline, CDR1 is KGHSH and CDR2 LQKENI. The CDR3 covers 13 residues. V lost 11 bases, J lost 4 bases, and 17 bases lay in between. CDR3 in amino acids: CAGATGGPETQYF. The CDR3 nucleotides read TGTGCCGGAGCAACGGGGGGCCCAGAGACCCAGTACTTC.

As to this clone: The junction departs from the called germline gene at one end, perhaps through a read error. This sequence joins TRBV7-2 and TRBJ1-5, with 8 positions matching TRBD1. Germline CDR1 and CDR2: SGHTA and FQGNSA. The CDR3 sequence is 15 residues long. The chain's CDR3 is CASSLGQGSSQPQHF. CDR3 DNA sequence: TGTGCCAGCAGTTTAGGACAGGGATCAAGTCAGCCCCAGCATTTT.

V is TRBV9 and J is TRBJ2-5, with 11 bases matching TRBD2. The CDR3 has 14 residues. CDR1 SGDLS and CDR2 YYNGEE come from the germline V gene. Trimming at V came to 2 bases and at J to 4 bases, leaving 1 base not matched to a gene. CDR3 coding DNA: TGTGCCAGCAGCGTTAGCGGGGGGGCAGAGACCCAGTACTTC. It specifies CASSVSGGAETQYF.

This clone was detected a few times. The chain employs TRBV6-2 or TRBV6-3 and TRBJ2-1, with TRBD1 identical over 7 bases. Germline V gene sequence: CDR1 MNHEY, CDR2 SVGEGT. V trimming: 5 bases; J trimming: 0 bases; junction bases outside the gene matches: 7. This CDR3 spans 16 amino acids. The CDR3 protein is CASSHPGQSSYNEQFF. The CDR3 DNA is TGTGCCAGCAGTCATCCGGGACAGAGCTCCTACAATGAGCAGTTCTTC.

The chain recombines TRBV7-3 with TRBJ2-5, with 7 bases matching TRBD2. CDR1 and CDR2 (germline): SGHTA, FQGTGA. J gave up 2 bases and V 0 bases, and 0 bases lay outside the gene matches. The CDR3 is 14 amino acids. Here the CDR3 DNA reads TGTGCCAGCAGCTTAACGGGGGGGCAAGAGACCCAGTACTTC. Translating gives CASSLTGGQETQYF. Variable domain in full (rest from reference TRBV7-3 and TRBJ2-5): GAGVSQTPSNKVTEKGKYVELRCDPISGHTALYWYRQSLGQGPEFLIYFQGTGAADDSGLPNDRFFAVRPEGSVSTLKIQRTERGDSAVYLCASSLTGGQETQYFGPGTRLLVL.

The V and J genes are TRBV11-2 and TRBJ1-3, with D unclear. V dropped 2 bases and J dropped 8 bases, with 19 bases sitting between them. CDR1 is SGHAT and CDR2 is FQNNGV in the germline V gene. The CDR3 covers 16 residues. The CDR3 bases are TGTGCCAGCAGCTTATCACAGATCGATCTTTGGGACACCATATATTTT. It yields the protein CASSLSQIDLWDTIYF.

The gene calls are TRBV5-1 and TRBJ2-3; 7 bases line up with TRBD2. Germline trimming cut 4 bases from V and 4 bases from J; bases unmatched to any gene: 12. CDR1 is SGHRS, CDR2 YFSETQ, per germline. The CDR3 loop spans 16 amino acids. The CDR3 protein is CASSTTGGPGSDTQYF. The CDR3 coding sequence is TGCGCCAGCAGCACCACGGGGGGACCCGGTTCAGATACGCAGTATTTT. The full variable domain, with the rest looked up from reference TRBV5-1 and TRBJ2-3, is KAGVTQTPRYLIKTRGQQVTLSCSPISGHRSVSWYQQTPGQGLQFLFEYFSETQRNKGNFPGRFSGRQFSNSRSEMNVSTLELGDSALYLCASSTTGGPGSDTQYFGPGTRLTVL.

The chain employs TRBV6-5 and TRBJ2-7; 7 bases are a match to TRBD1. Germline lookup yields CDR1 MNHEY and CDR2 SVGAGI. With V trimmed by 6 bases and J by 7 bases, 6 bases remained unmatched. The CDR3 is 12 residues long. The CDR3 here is CASRHAGGEQYF. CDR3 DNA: TGTGCCAGCAGGCATGCAGGGGGTGAGCAGTACTTC.

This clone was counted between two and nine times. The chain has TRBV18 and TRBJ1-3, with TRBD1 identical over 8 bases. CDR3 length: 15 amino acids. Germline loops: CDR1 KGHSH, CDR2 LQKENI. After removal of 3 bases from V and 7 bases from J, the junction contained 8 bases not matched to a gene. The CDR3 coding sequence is TGTGCCAGCTCACCCCCCACGAGACAGGGGAACACCATATATTTT. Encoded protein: CASSPPTRQGNTIYF.

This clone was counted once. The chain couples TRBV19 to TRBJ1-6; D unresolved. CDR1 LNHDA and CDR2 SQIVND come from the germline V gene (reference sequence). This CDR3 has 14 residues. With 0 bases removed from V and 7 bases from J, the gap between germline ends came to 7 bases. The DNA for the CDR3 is TGTGCCAGTAGTATAGATCTCTTGAATTCACCCCTCCACTTT. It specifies CASSIDLLNSPLHF.

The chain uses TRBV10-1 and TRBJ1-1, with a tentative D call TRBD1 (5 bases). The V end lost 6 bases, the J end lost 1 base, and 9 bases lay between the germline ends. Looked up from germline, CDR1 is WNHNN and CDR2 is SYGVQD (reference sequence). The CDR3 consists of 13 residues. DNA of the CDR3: TGCGCCAGCAGGGGAGGACAGAACACTGAAGCTTTCTTT. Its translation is CASRGGQNTEAFF.

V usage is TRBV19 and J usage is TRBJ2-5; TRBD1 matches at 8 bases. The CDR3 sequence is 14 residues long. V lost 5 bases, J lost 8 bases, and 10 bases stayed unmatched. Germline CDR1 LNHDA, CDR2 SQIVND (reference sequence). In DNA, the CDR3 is TGTGCCAGTAGTTCTGGGACAGGCAAGAGAACCCAGTACTTC. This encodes CASSSGTGKRTQYF.

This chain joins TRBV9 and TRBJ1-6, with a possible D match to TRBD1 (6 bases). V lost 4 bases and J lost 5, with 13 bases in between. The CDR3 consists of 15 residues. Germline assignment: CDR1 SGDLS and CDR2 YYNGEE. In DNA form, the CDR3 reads TGTGCCAGCAGCCTAACCTGGACAGATAATTCACCCCTCCACTTT. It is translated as CASSLTWTDNSPLHF.

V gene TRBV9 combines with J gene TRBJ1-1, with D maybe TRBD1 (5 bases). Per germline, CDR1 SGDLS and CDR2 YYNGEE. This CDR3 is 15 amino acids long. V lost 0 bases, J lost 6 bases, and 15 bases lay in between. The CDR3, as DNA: TGTGCCAGCAGCGTAGAACCCAGGAGGGGCTCTGAAGCTTTCTTT. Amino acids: CASSVEPRRGSEAFF.

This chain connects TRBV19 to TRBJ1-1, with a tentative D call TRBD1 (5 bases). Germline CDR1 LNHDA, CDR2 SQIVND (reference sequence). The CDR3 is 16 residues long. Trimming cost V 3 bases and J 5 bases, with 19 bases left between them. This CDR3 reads CASSIRGPRGGTEAFF. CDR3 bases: TGTGCCAGTAGTATTAGGGGTCCCCGGGGAGGAACTGAAGCTTTCTTT. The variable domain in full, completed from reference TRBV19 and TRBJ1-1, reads DGGITQSPKYLFRKEGQNVTLSCEQNLNHDAMYWYRQDPGQGLRLIYYSQIVNDFQKGDIAEGYSVSREKKESFPLTVTSAQKNPTAFYLCASSIRGPRGGTEAFFGQGTRLTVV.

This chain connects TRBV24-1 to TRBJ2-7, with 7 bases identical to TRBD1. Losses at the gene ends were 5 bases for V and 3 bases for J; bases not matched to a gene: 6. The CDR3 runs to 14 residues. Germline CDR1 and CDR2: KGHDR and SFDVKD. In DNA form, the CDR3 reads TGTGCCACCAGTGGAAGGGACAGCCTCTACGAGCAGTACTTC. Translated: CATSGRDSLYEQYF.

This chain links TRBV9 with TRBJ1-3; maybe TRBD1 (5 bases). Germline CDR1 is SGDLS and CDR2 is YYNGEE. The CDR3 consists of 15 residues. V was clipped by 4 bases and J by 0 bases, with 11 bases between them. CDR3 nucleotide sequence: TGTGCCAGCAGCCCAGGGATCTTCTCTGGAAACACCATATATTTT. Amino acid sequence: CASSPGIFSGNTIYF.

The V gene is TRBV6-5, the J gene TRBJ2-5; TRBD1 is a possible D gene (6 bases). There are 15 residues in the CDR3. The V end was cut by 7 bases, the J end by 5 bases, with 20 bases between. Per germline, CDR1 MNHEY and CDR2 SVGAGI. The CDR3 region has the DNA TGTGCCAGCAAAAAGACAGGAAATTCCGTGGAGACCCAGTACTTC. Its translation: CASKKTGNSVETQYF.

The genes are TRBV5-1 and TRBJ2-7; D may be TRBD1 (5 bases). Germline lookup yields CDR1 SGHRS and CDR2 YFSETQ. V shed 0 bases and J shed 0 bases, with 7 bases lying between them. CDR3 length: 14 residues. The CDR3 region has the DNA TGCGCCAGCAGCTTGGATGGGGCCTCCTACGAGCAGTACTTC. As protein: CASSLDGASYEQYF.

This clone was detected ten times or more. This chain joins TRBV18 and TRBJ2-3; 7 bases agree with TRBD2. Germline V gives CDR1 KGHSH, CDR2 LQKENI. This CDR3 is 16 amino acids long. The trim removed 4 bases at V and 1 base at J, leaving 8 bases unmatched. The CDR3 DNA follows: TGTGCCAGCTCACACGATGCTAGCGGAGGCACAGATACGCAGTATTTT. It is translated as CASSHDASGGTDTQYF.

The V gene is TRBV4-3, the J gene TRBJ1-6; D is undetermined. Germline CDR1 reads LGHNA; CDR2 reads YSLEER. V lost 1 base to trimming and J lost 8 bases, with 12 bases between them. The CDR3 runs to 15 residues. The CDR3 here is CASSQASGYYSPLHF. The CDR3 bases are TGCGCCAGCAGCCAAGCTTCCGGTTATTATTCACCCCTCCACTTT.